Each of the 2 T cell receptor beta chains below was sequenced from the same sample in a study of blood T cell repertoires in COVID-19. Sequenced by immunoSEQ multiplex PCR; TCRdb stores in-frame clones only, minus some. The sample shows about 78,000 clones, almost 90% of them seen only once. Sequencing was done on a sample of peripheral blood. The receptor set was obtained from a woman older than 75 with active or convalescent COVID-19.

This clone occurred a few times. The chain links TRBV7-9 to TRBJ1-2; 11 bases map to TRBD1. The ends lost 1 base at V and 4 bases at J; junction bases unmatched: 5. Germline lookup yields CDR1 SEHNR and CDR2 FQNEAQ (reference sequence). The CDR3 has 16 amino acids. The CDR3 region has the DNA TGTGCCAGCAGCTTAGTAGGGACAGGGGGAACCTATGGCTACACCTTC. It yields the protein CASSLVGTGGTYGYTF.

The V gene is TRBV10-3, the J gene TRBJ2-7; 7 bases align to TRBD1. Germline V lookup: CDR1 ENHRY, CDR2 SYGVKD. There are 13 residues in the CDR3. The V and J ends lost 8 bases and 0 bases, in that order; junction bases with no gene match: 4. The CDR3 nucleotides are TGTGCCATCGGCCGGGACAGCTCCTACGAGCAGTACTTC. Its protein product is CAIGRDSSYEQYF.